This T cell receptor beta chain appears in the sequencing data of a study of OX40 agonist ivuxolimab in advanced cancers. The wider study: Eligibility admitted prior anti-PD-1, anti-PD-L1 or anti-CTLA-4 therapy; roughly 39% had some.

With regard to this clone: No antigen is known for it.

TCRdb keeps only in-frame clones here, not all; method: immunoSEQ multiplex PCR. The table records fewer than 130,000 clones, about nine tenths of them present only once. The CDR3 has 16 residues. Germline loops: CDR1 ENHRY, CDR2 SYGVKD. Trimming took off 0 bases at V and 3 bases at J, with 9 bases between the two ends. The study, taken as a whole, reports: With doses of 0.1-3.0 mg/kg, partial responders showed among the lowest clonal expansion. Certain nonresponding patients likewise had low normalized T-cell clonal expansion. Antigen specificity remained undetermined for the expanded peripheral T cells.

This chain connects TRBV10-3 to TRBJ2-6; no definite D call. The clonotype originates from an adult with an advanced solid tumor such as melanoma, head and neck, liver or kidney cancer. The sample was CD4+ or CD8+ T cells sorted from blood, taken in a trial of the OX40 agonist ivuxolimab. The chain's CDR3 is CAISESMGNGANVLTF. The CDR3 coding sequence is TGTGCCATCAGTGAGTCTATGGGGAATGGGGCCAACGTCCTGACTTTC.